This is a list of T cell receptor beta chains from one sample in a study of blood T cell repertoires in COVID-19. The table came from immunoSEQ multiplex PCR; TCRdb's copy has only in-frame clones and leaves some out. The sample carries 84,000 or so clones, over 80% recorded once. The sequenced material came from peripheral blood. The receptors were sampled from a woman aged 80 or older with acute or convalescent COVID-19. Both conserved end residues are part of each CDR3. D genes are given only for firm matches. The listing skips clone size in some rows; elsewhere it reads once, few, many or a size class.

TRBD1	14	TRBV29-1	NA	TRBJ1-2	CSVEATGTVYGYTF	TGCAGCGTTGAAGCAACCGGGACAGTTTATGGCTACACCTTC
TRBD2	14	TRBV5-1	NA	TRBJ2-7	CASSTGLAYYEQYF	TGCGCCAGCAGCACGGGACTAGCGTACTACGAGCAGTACTTC
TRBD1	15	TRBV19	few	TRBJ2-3	CASRHGTASTDTQYF	TGTGCCAGTAGACACGGGACAGCTAGCACAGATACGCAGTATTTT
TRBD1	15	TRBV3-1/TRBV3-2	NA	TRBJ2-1	CASSQEPRGLYEQFF	TGTGCCAGCAGCCAAGAACCCAGGGGGTTATATGAGCAGTTCTTC
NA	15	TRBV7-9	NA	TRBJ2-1	CASSLATRVYNEQFF	TGTGCCAGCAGCTTAGCTACTAGGGTCTACAATGAGCAGTTCTTC
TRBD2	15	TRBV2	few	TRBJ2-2	CASSASGRRTGELFF	TGTGCCAGCAGTGCCAGCGGGAGGCGAACCGGGGAGCTGTTTTTT
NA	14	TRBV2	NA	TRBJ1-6	CASSVRLYNSPLHF	TGTGCCAGCAGTGTAAGACTGTATAATTCACCCCTCCACTTT
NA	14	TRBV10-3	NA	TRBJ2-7	CAINQGEAGYEQYF	TGTGCCATCAACCAGGGGGAGGCAGGGTACGAGCAGTACTTC
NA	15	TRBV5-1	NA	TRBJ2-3	CASSLAVLSTDTQYF	TGCGCCAGCAGCTTGGCCGTTTTGAGCACAGATACGCAGTATTTT
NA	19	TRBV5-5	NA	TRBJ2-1	CASSLVIAGGQNSYNEQFF	TGTGCCAGCAGCTTGGTAATAGCGGGTGGACAGAACTCCTACAATGAGCAGTTCTTC
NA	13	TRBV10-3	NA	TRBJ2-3	CAIRDRSTDTQYF	TGTGCCATCAGAGACAGAAGCACAGATACGCAGTATTTT
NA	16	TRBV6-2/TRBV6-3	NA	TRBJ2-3	CASSYPLTSSEDTQYF	TGTGCCAGCAGTTACCCTCTTACTAGTTCGGAAGATACGCAGTATTTT
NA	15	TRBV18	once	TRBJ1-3	CASSPGQGGGNTIYF	TGTGCCAGCTCACCCGGCCAGGGAGGCGGAAACACCATATATTTT
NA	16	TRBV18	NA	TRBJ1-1	CASSPQPIDNSPEAFF	TGTGCCAGCTCACCCCAACCAATCGACAACTCACCTGAAGCTTTCTTT
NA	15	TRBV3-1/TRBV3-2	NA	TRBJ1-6	CASSQLGQPNSPLHF	TGTGCCAGCAGCCAATTAGGACAGCCGAATTCACCCCTCCACTTT
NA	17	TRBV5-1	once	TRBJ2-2	CASSLIPGSANTGELFF	TGCGCCAGCAGCTTGATCCCGGGGAGCGCGAACACCGGGGAGCTGTTTTTT
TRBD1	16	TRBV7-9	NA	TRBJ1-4	CASSLTGGYTNEKLFF	TGTGCCAGCAGCTTGACAGGGGGCTACACTAATGAAAAACTGTTTTTT
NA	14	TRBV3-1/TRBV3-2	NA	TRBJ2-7	CASSQDLTAYEQYF	TGTGCCAGCAGCCAAGATCTAACTGCCTACGAGCAGTACTTC
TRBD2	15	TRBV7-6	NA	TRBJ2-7	CASSGPGLAGGEQYF	TGTGCCAGCAGCGGACCTGGACTAGCGGGAGGCGAGCAGTACTTC
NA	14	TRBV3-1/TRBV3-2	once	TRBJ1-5	CASSQGGGDQPQHF	TGTGCCAGCAGCCAAGGGGGAGGGGACCAGCCCCAGCATTTT
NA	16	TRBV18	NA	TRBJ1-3	CASSPPTGDSGNTIYF	TGTGCCAGCTCACCGCCGACAGGAGACTCTGGAAACACCATATATTTT
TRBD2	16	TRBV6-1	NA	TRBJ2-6	CASSEGTSRRANVLTF	TGTGCCAGCAGTGAGGGGACTAGCCGACGGGCCAACGTCCTGACTTTC
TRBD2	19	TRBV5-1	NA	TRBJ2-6	CASSLSRREAHSGANVLTF	TGCGCCAGCAGCTTGAGTAGGCGGGAGGCACACTCTGGGGCCAACGTCCTGACTTTC
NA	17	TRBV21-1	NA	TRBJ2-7	CASSKGSFYIASYEQYF	TGTGCCAGCAGCAAAGGGTCCTTTTACATTGCCTCCTACGAGCAGTACTTC
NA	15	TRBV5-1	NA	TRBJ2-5	CASSLAPGAGETQYF	TGCGCCAGCAGCTTGGCCCCAGGGGCAGGAGAGACCCAGTACTTC
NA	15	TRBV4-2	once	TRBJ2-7	CASSQAAGGAKEQYF	TGTGCCAGCAGCCAAGCGGCAGGAGGGGCGAAAGAGCAGTACTTC
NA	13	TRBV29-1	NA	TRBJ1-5	CSVGEVSNQPQHF	TGCAGCGTTGGCGAAGTATCGAATCAGCCCCAGCATTTT
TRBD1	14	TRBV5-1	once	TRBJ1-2	CASSGDSSNYGYTF	TGCGCCAGCAGCGGGGACAGTTCGAACTATGGCTACACCTTC
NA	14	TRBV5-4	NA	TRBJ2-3	CASSDKTATDTQYF	TGTGCCAGCAGCGATAAGACTGCCACAGATACGCAGTATTTT
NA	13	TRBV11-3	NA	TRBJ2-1	CASSADRQRGQFF	TGTGCCAGCAGCGCCGACAGGCAAAGGGGTCAGTTCTTC
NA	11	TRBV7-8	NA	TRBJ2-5	CASSSVETQYF	TGTGCCAGCAGCTCCGTAGAGACCCAGTACTTC
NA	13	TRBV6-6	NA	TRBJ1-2	CASSPSGEEGYTF	TGTGCCAGCAGTCCCTCGGGGGAGGAAGGCTACACCTTC
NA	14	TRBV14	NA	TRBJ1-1	CASSPQIGGTEAFF	TGTGCCAGCAGCCCCCAGATCGGCGGGACTGAAGCTTTCTTT
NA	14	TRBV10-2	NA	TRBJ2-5	CASSRQGREETQYF	TGCGCCAGCAGCCGACAGGGGAGGGAGGAGACCCAGTACTTC
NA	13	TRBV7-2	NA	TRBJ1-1	CASSFQVNTEAFF	TGTGCCAGCAGCTTCCAGGTGAACACTGAAGCTTTCTTT
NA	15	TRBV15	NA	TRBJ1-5	CATSSQGILNQPQHF	TGTGCCACCAGCAGCCAGGGGATTCTGAATCAGCCCCAGCATTTT
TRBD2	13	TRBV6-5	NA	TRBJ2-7	CASSYASGSWQYF	TGTGCCAGCAGTTACGCTAGCGGGAGTTGGCAGTACTTC
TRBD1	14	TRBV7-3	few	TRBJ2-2	CASSQGQPTGELFF	TGTGCCAGCAGCCAGGGACAGCCCACCGGGGAGCTGTTTTTT
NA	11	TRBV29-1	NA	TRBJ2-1	CTTDGYNEQFF	TGCACCACCGACGGGTACAATGAGCAGTTCTTC
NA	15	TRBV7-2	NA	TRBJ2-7	CASSLNGGFFYEQYF	TGTGCCAGCAGCTTAAACGGCGGTTTCTTCTACGAGCAGTACTTC
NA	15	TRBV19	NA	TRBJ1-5	CASSIWGYSNQPQHF	TGTGCCAGTAGTATTTGGGGCTATAGCAATCAGCCCCAGCATTTT
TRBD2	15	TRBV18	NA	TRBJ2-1	CASSLIAGAENEQFF	TGTGCCAGCTCACTTATAGCGGGAGCGGAGAATGAGCAGTTCTTC
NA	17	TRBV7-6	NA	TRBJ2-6	CASSLGGGSSGANVLTF	TGTGCCAGCAGCTTAGGTGGCGGTAGCTCTGGGGCCAACGTCCTGACTTTC
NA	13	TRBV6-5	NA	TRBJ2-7	CASSTGVRYEQYF	TGTGCCAGCAGCACAGGAGTTCGGTACGAGCAGTACTTC
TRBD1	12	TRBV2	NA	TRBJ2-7	CASRDRGPEQYF	TGTGCCAGCAGGGACAGGGGGCCCGAGCAGTACTTC
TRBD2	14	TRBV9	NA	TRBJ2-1	CASSASGTYNEQFF	TGTGCCAGCAGCGCTAGCGGCACTTACAATGAGCAGTTCTTC
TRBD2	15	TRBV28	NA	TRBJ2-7	CASCATSGRADEQYF	TGTGCCAGCTGCGCCACTAGCGGGAGGGCCGACGAGCAGTACTTC
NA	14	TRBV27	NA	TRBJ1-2	CASSPWGEGRTNTF	TGTGCCAGCAGTCCCTGGGGGGAGGGAAGGACGAACACCTTC
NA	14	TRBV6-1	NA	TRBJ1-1	CASSEPVMNTEAFF	TGTGCCAGCAGTGAACCGGTTATGAACACTGAAGCTTTCTTT
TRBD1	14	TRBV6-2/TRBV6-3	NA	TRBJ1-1	CASSLGQGFTEAFF	TGTGCCAGCAGTCTAGGACAGGGGTTCACTGAAGCTTTCTTT
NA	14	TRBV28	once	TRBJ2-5	CASSLGGRLETQYF	TGTGCCAGCAGTTTAGGAGGGCGCTTGGAGACCCAGTACTTC
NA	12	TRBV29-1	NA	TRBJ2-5	CSVDRVQETQYF	TGCAGCGTTGACAGGGTCCAAGAGACCCAGTACTTC